This T cell receptor beta chain was sequenced during a study of OX40 agonist ivuxolimab in advanced cancers. On the study more broadly: Partial responses were achieved by three patients, of whom one had hepatocellular carcinoma and two had cutaneous melanoma.

This CDR3 has 13 residues. The V end lost 10 bases, the J end lost 2 bases, and 14 bases lay between the germline ends. Germline values: CDR1 SNHLY, CDR2 FYNNEI. Concerning this clone itself: What it binds is not known.

Patients were ineligible given autoimmune disease history or systemic immunosuppression. This table comes from immunoSEQ multiplex PCR, and its TCRdb copy is limited to in-frame clones, with some not included. The top ten hold about 13% of the sample, which has roughly 10,000 clones, approximately 87% seen once. Whole-study findings and limits: Low normalized T-cell clonal expansion was also seen in some nonresponders.

The J gene is TRBJ1-1, the V gene TRBV2; a weak D match, TRBD1 (5 bases). This clonotype was sampled from an adult with an advanced solid tumor such as melanoma, head and neck, liver or kidney cancer. The sample consisted of CD4+ or CD8+ T cells sorted from blood, taken in a trial of the OX40 agonist ivuxolimab. The chain's CDR3 is CAILKGRNTEAFF. DNA of the CDR3: TGTGCCATTCTCAAGGGACGTAACACTGAAGCTTTCTTT.